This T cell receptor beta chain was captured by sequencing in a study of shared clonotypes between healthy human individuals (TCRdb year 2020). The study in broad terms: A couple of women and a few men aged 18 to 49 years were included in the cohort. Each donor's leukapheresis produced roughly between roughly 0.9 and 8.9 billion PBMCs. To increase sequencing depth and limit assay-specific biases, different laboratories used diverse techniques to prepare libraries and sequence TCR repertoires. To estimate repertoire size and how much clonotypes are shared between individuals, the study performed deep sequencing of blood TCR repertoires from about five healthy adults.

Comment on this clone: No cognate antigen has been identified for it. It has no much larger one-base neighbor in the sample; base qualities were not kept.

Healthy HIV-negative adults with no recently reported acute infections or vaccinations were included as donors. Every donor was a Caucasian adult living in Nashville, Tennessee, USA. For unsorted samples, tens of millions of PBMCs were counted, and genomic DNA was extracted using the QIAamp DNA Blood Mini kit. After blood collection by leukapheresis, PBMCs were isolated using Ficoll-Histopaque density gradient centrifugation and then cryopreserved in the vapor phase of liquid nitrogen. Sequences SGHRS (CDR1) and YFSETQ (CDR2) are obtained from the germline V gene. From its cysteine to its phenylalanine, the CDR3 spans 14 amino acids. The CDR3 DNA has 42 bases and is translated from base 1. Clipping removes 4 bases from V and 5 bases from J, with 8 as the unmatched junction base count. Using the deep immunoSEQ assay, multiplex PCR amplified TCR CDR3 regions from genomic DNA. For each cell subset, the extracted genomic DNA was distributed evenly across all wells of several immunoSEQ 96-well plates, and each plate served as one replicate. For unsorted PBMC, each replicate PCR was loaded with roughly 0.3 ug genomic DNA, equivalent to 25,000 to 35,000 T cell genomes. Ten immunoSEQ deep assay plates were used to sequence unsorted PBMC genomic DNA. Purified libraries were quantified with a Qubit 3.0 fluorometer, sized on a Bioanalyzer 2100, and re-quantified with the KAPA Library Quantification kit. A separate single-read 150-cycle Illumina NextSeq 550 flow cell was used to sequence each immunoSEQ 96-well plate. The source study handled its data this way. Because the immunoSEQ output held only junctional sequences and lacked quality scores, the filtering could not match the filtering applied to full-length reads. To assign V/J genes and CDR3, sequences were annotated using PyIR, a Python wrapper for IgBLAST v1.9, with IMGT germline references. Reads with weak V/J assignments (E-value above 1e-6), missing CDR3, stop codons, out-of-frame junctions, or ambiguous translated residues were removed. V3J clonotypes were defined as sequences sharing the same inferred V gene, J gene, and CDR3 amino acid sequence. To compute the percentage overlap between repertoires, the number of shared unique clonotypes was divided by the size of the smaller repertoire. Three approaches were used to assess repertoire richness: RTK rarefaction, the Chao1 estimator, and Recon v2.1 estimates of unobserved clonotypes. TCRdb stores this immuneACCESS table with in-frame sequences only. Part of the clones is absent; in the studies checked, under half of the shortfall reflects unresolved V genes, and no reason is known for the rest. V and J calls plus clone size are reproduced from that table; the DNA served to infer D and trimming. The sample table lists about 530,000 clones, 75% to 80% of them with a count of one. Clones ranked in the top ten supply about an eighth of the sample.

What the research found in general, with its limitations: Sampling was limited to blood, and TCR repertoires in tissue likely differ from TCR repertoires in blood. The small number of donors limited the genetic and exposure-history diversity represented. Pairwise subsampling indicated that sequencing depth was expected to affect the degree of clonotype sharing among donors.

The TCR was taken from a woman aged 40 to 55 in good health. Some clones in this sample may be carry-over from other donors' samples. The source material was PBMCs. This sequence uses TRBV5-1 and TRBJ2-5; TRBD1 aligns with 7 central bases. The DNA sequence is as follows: TGCGCCAGCAGCCGGGACACAGGGGCGGAGACCCAGTACTTC. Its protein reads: CASSRDTGAETQYF.